A selection of T cell receptor beta chains follows, all from one sample in a study of CD8+CD57+ T cells in acquired aplastic anemia. MiXCR was run by TCRdb on the reads, yielding one entry per CDR3 protein. The table records roughly 51,000 distinct CDR3 sequences, around 70% of them present only once. Sequencing used sorted CD4+, CD8+, or CD8+CD57+ T cells (not recorded which) from PBMCs. These receptors came from a human donor in good health, serving as a control. Both conserved end residues are part of each CDR3. A D gene is named only where the DNA matches it firmly. Part of the rows lack a size; the others show once, few, many or a class for expanded clones.

abundance	d_gene	j_gene	v_gene	CDR3aa	CDR3nt
-	-	TRBJ2-1	TRBV15	CATSMNRVGQFF	TGTGCCACCAGCATGAACAGGGTAGGACAGTTCTTC
-	-	TRBJ2-7	TRBV29-1	CSVIGTKPYEQYF	TGCAGCGTGATAGGGACAAAACCCTACGAGCAGTACTTC
few	TRBD2	TRBJ2-1	TRBV19	CASSLTSGPYNEQFF	TGTGCCAGTAGCCTAACTAGCGGGCCTTACAATGAGCAGTTCTTC
-	-	TRBJ2-7	TRBV10-3	CAISDEKSSYEQYF	TGTGCCATCAGTGATGAAAAAAGCTCCTACGAGCAGTACTTC
medium-sized	-	TRBJ2-5	TRBV20-1	CSARDGGGAETQYF	TGCAGTGCTAGAGATGGCGGAGGGGCAGAGACCCAGTACTTC
-	-	TRBJ2-5	TRBV9	CASSVGQGWGAPETQYF	TGTGCCAGCAGCGTAGGACAGGGATGGGGGGCCCCAGAGACCCAGTACTTC
-	TRBD1	TRBJ2-2	TRBV7-2	CASSLGTGTAGELFF	TGTGCCAGCAGCTTAGGGACAGGGACTGCCGGGGAGCTGTTTTTT
many	-	TRBJ2-5	TRBV19	CASSFRRGQGEETQYF	TGTGCCAGTAGTTTCCGCCGCGGGCAAGGGGAAGAGACCCAGTACTTC
few	-	TRBJ2-2	TRBV7-2	CASSLSTRTGELFF	TGTGCCAGCAGCTTAAGCACCCGCACCGGGGAGCTGTTTTTT
once	TRBD2	TRBJ2-1	TRBV19	CASSKGLAGASSYNEQFF	TGTGCCAGTAGTAAGGGACTAGCGGGAGCCAGCTCCTACAATGAGCAGTTCTTC
once	TRBD1	TRBJ2-3	TRBV2	CANETGTGVSQYF	TGTGCCAACGAGACCGGGACAGGGGTGAGCCAGTATTTT
-	-	TRBJ1-5	TRBV19	CASSIPENNQPQHF	TGTGCCAGTAGTATTCCGGAGAACAATCAGCCCCAGCATTTT
-	-	TRBJ2-2	TRBV9	CASSFMRRLGNTGELFF	TGTGCCAGCAGTTTCATGAGGCGGTTAGGGAACACCGGGGAGCTGTTTTTT
-	-	TRBJ2-6	TRBV10-3	CAISGAGSGANVLTF	TGTGCCATCAGCGGAGCGGGCTCTGGGGCCAACGTCCTGACTTTC
-	-	TRBJ2-2	TRBV2	CASSDSTGTGELFF	TGTGCCAGCAGTGACAGCACGGGGACCGGGGAGCTGTTTTTT
few	TRBD2	TRBJ2-7	TRBV2	CASSEERTSRYEQYF	TGTGCCAGCAGTGAAGAACGGACTAGCAGGTACGAGCAGTACTTC
-	TRBD2	TRBJ2-3	TRBV29-1	CSVSGLAGISADTQYF	TGCAGCGTTTCAGGACTAGCGGGCATCAGCGCAGATACGCAGTATTTT
-	-	TRBJ2-7	TRBV20-1	CSARQSGDTYEQYF	TGCAGTGCTCGACAGAGCGGGGACACCTACGAGCAGTACTTC
-	-	TRBJ2-2	TRBV2	CASRKFAGDGTGGLFF	TGTGCCAGCAGGAAATTCGCCGGCGACGGGACCGGGGGGCTGTTTTTT
-	-	TRBJ1-2	TRBV2	CASIPVRVDGYTF	TGTGCCAGCATCCCTGTTCGGGTAGATGGCTACACCTTC
-	TRBD2	TRBJ2-7	TRBV29-1	CSVEGTSGIYEQYF	TGCAGCGTGGAAGGGACTAGCGGGATCTACGAGCAGTACTTC
-	-	TRBJ1-1	TRBV7-9	CASSEGGITEAFF	TGTGCCAGCAGCGAAGGGGGTATCACTGAAGCTTTCTTT
-	-	TRBJ1-5	TRBV19	CASSTWDNSNQPQHF	TGTGCCAGTAGTACCTGGGACAATAGCAATCAGCCCCAGCATTTT
-	-	TRBJ2-3	TRBV2	CASSEDDTDTQYF	TGTGCCAGCAGTGAAGATGACACAGATACGCAGTATTTT
many	-	TRBJ2-2	TRBV6-6	CASSTTRDQNTGELFF	TGTGCCAGCAGCACTACACGGGACCAAAACACCGGGGAGCTGTTTTTT
-	TRBD2	TRBJ2-2	TRBV10-3	CASSYNSGRYTGELFF	TGTGCCAGCAGTTATAATAGCGGGAGATACACCGGGGAGCTGTTTTTT
-	TRBD1	TRBJ1-1	TRBV25-1	CASSTGVGTEAFF	TGTGCCAGCAGTACAGGGGTCGGCACTGAAGCTTTCTTT
-	TRBD1	TRBJ2-1	TRBV29-1	CSAVRQGEYGYNEQFF	TGCAGCGCAGTCCGACAGGGGGAATATGGCTACAATGAGCAGTTCTTC
-	TRBD1	TRBJ1-4	TRBV10-1	CASSISRDRSLRLFF	TGCGCCAGCAGTATTAGTAGGGACAGGTCGCTTCGGCTGTTTTTT
-	TRBD1	TRBJ1-2	TRBV2	CASSWTGGEWGYTF	TGTGCCAGCAGCTGGACAGGGGGAGAATGGGGCTACACCTTC
-	-	TRBJ1-2	TRBV29-1	CSAGAGAGGYTF	TGCAGCGCCGGAGCGGGGGCGGGTGGCTACACCTTC
once	TRBD2	TRBJ2-7	TRBV7-6	CASSWGGDEQYF	TGTGCCAGCAGCTGGGGGGGGGACGAGCAGTACTTC
-	-	TRBJ2-5	TRBV9	CASSVEAVPRWETQYF	TGTGCCAGCAGCGTAGAAGCGGTCCCAAGATGGGAGACCCAGTACTTC
-	-	TRBJ2-5	TRBV20-1	CSARGGESETQYF	TGCAGTGCTAGAGGCGGGGAGTCAGAGACCCAGTACTTC
once	-	TRBJ1-6	TRBV20-1	CSARASNSPLHF	TGCAGTGCTAGGGCGAGCAATTCACCCCTCCACTTT
-	-	TRBJ2-1	TRBV7-3	CASSRGGVNEQFF	TGTGCCTCCTCGCGGGGTGGCGTGAATGAGCAGTTCTTC
many	-	TRBJ2-3	TRBV27	CASGDNSTDTQYF	TGTGCCAGCGGCGATAATAGCACAGATACGCAGTATTTT
few	TRBD2	TRBJ2-7	TRBV5-1	CASSPGTSGTSEQYF	TGCGCCAGCAGCCCGGGGACTAGCGGGACGTCCGAGCAGTACTTC
few	TRBD1	TRBJ2-7	TRBV25-1	CASSKTGTYEQYF	TGTGCCAGCAGTAAGACAGGGACCTACGAGCAGTACTTC
few	-	TRBJ1-2	TRBV2	CASTQLGTGYTF	TGTGCCAGCACCCAGCTAGGTACAGGCTACACCTTC
-	-	TRBJ2-3	TRBV29-1	CSARLVADTQYF	TGCAGCGCGAGACTAGTTGCAGATACGCAGTATTTT
-	TRBD2	TRBJ2-5	TRBV7-8	CAYRLAGRETQYF	TGTGCTTACCGGCTAGCGGGGCGAGAGACCCAGTACTTC
-	-	TRBJ1-1	TRBV10-3	CAIREQGGDPEAFF	TGTGCCATCAGGGAGCAGGGAGGAGATCCTGAAGCTTTCTTT
-	-	TRBJ1-3	TRBV11-2	CASRRVGNTIYF	TGTGCCAGCAGGCGGGTTGGAAACACCATATATTTT
-	-	TRBJ2-7	TRBV10-3	CATGDRSNSYEQYF	TGTGCCACCGGAGACAGATCAAACTCCTACGAGCAGTACTTC
-	-	TRBJ1-5	TRBV24-1	CATSLGVGQPQHF	TGTGCCACCAGCCTTGGTGTTGGGCAGCCCCAGCATTTT
once	TRBD2	TRBJ2-7	TRBV25-1	CASSGPGLAVSYEQYF	TGTGCCAGCAGTGGTCCGGGACTAGCGGTCTCCTACGAGCAGTACTTC